The 4 T cell receptor beta chains below all came from one sample that was sequenced in a study of shared clonotypes between healthy human individuals. Here immunoSEQ multiplex PCR was the method, and the copy in TCRdb shows in-frame clones only, minus some. The repertoire holds about 1,500,000 clones, with 96% as singletons. Sample: naive CD4+ T cells sorted from blood. As to subset: CD45RA+ positively selected. Receptor source: a man aged 30 to 45 in good health.

The chain couples TRBV4-1 to TRBJ1-1; no reliable D call. Trimming stripped 5 bases from V and 1 base from J, with 11 bases between. CDR1 is MGHRA, CDR2 YSYEKL, per germline. The CDR3 spans 14 residues. CDR3 region: CASSYPSGNTEAFF. Written as DNA, the CDR3 is TGCGCCAGCAGCTATCCCTCAGGGAACACTGAAGCTTTCTTT.

The chain couples TRBV9 to TRBJ1-1; 9 nucleotides align to TRBD1. Germline-derived CDR1 and CDR2 are SGDLS and YYNGEE. The V gene end was trimmed by 0 bases and the J gene end by 5 bases; junction bases not matched to a gene: 5. The CDR3 runs to 15 residues. CDR3 sequence (DNA): TGTGCCAGCAGCGTAGACGGACAGGGGAAAACTGAAGCTTTCTTT. It codes for CASSVDGQGKTEAFF.

The chain employs TRBV5-5 and TRBJ1-1; D unclear. CDR1 and CDR2 from the germline V gene are SGHKS and YYEKEE (reference sequence). The CDR3 contains 13 residues. With 2 bases removed from V and 1 base from J, the gap between germline ends came to 6 bases. In DNA, the CDR3 is TGTGCCAGCAGCTTTAACAAGAACACTGAAGCTTTCTTT. Its translation is CASSFNKNTEAFF.

This chain joins TRBV7-2 and TRBJ2-5; D is uncertain. This CDR3 comprises 18 residues. In germline, CDR1 is SGHTA, CDR2 FQGNSA. V lost 4 bases and J 3 bases, leaving 24 bases between the germline ends. CDR3 residues: CASSYAPTVGAPKETQYF. The CDR3 region has the DNA TGTGCCAGCAGCTACGCTCCGACGGTCGGCGCGCCCAAAGAGACCCAGTACTTC.